The T cell receptor beta chain under discussion was sequenced for a study of T cells in Graves' hyperthyroidism and ophthalmopathy. The wider study: The authors collected peripheral blood at initial diagnosis, before any treatment. Study-level points and caveats: Ophthalmopathy could be told apart from stable hyperthyroidism with a 13 V-J model.

As regards this clonotype: The target antigen is unknown. A much bigger clone sits one base away, suggesting this may be a read error.

The CDR3 regions of TCR beta were amplified from RNA transcripts. TCR CDR3 regions were first amplified by RT-PCR with HTBI primers. TCRdb fed the multiplex PCR reads into MiXCR, producing one record per CDR3 protein. The data show about 160,000 distinct CDR3 sequences, with roughly 10% seen just once and more than 20% held by the top ten. Source material: blood. The receptor was isolated from a woman between 18 and 29 years old with Graves' hyperthyroidism that later progressed to Graves' ophthalmopathy.

The CDR3: CASRITRDARFVASQYF. The CDR3 coding sequence is TGTGCCAGTCGGATAACCCGGGACGCGCGCTTTGTGGCGAGCCAGTACTTC. V and J are TRBV6-1 and TRBJ2-7; D possibly matches TRBD1 or TRBD2 (5 bases each). This CDR3 spans 17 amino acids. The V and J ends lost 9 bases and 10 bases respectively, with 34 bases between them. Germline V lookup: CDR1 MNHNS, CDR2 SASEGT.